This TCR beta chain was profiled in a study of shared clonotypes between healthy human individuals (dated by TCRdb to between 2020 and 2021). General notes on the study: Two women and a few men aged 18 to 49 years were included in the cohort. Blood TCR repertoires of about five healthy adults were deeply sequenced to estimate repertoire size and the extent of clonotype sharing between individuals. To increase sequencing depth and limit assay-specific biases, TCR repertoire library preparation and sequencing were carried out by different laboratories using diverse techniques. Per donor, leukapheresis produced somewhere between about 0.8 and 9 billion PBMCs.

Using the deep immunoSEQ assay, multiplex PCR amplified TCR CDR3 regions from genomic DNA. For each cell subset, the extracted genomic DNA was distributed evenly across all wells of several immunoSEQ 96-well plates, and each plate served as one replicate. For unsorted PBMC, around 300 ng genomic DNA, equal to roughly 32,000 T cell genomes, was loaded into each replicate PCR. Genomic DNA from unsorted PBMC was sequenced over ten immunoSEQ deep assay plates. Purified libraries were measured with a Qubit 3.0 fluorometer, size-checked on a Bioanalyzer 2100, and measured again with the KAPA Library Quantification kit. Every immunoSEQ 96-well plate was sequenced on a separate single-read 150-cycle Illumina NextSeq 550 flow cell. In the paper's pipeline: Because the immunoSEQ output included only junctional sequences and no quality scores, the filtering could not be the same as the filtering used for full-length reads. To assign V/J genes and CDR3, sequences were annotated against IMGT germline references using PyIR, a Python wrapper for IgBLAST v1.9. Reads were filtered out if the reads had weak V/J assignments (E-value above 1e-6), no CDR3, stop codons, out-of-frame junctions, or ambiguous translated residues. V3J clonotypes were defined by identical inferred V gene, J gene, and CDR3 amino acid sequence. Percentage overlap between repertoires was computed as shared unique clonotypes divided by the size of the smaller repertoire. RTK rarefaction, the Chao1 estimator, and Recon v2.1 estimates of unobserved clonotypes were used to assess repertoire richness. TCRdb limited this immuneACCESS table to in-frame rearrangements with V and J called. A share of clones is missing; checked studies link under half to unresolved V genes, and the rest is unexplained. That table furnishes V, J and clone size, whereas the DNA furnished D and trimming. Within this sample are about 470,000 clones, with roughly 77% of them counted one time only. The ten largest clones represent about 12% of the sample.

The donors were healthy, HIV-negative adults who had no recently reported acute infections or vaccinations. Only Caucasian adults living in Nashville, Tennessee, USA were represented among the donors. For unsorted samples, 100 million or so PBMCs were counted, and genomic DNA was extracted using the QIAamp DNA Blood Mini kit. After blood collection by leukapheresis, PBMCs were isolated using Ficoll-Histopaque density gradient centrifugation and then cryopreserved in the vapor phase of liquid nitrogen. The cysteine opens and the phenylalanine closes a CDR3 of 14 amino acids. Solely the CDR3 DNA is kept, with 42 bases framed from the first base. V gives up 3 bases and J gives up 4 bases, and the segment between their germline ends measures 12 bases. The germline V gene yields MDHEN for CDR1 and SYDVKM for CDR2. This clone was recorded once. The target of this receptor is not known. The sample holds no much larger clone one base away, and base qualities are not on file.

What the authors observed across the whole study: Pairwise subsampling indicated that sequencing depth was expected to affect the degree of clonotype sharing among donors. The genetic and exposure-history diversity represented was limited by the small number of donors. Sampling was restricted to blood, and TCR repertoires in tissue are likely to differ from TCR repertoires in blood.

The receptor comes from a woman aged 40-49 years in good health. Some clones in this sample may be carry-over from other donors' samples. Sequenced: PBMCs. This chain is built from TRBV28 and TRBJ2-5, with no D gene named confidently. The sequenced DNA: TGTGCCAGCAGTTTCCTCTGGAAACGAGAGACCCAGTACTTC. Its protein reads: CASSFLWKRETQYF.